This T cell receptor (beta chain) was sequenced for a study of a mutant IDH1 vaccine in newly diagnosed glioma. Study summary: Each patient was administered eight vaccinations, scheduled in weeks 1, 3, 5, 7, 11, 15, 19 and 23. Radiotherapy alone preceded vaccination by 4-6 weeks; alternatively, vaccination started with temozolomide cycles. Every participant had undergone radiotherapy, temozolomide, or both before, and most underwent both.

Time point specified: week 5, during vaccination. Each dose delivered 300 ug of mutant IDH1 20-mer peptide subcutaneously with imiquimod. This clone has only a few counts. Its antigen is still unknown. The protocol was immunoSEQ multiplex PCR, while the TCRdb copy is restricted to in-frame clones and leaves out a portion. This sample has around 56,000 clones; approximately 81% occur once, and the top ten carry 3% to 4%. Germline V gene sequence: CDR1 SGHDN, CDR2 FVKESK. This CDR3 region has 14 residues. Trimming took off 2 bases at V and 1 base at J, with 8 bases between the two ends. Sequencing used PBMCs, obtained from a glioma patient whose treatment included an IDH1 peptide vaccine. The sequence came from a man younger than 40 with glioma. The chain employs TRBV14 and TRBJ1-1; D remains unclear. CDR3 sequence: CASSQRAENTEAFF. The CDR3 region has the DNA TGTGCCAGCAGCCAACGGGCCGAGAACACTGAAGCTTTCTTT.